The source of this T cell receptor beta chain is a study of blood T cell repertoires in COVID-19. Study as a whole: Acute and convalescent COVID-19 specimens originated in the United States, Italy and Spain.

Living in 24 US areas, the participants were between roughly 18 and 90 years of age. The germline CDR1 and CDR2 sequences are KGHDR and SFDVKD. This CDR3 spans 15 amino acids. V lost 3 bases and J 2 bases, leaving 10 bases between the germline ends. As originally analysed: How many nucleated cells were present was estimated from reference gene primer amplification. Libraries were prepared by immunoSEQ multiplex PCR; TCRdb keeps only in-frame clonotypes and omits some of them. D and trimming come from the DNA, and the V and J calls and clone size come from that table. The table lists about 200,000 clones, around 86% of them singletons.

This TCR was sampled from a man aged 35 to 55 with acute COVID-19. This chain joins TRBV24-1 and TRBJ2-1; tentative D call: TRBD2 (6 bases). Sequencing was done on a sample of PBMCs or T cells enriched from blood (not recorded which). The CDR3 DNA reads as TGTGCCACCAGTGATACGACTAGACCCTACAATGAGCAGTTCTTC. Protein sequence: CATSDTTRPYNEQFF.